This T cell receptor beta chain was recorded in a study of blood T cell repertoires in COVID-19. Assay: immunoSEQ multiplex PCR; the TCRdb copy retains only in-frame clones and omits some. The table includes 250,000 to 350,000 clones, about 88% detected once. Recruitment covered about 25 US areas and drew participants whose ages spanned about 18 to 90 years. The TCR comes from a woman aged 50 to 65 who had recovered from COVID-19. The sample comprised PBMCs or T cells enriched from blood (not recorded which).

In DNA form, the CDR3 reads TGTGCCAGAGAACAGGGGGACACCACCGGGGAGCTGTTTTTT. The encoded protein is CAREQGDTTGELFF. This chain joins TRBV2 and TRBJ2-2; 8 bases align to TRBD1. In germline, CDR1 is SNHLY, CDR2 FYNNEI. V shed 9 bases and J 4 bases; nucleotides not matched to a gene: 7. There are 14 residues in the CDR3.